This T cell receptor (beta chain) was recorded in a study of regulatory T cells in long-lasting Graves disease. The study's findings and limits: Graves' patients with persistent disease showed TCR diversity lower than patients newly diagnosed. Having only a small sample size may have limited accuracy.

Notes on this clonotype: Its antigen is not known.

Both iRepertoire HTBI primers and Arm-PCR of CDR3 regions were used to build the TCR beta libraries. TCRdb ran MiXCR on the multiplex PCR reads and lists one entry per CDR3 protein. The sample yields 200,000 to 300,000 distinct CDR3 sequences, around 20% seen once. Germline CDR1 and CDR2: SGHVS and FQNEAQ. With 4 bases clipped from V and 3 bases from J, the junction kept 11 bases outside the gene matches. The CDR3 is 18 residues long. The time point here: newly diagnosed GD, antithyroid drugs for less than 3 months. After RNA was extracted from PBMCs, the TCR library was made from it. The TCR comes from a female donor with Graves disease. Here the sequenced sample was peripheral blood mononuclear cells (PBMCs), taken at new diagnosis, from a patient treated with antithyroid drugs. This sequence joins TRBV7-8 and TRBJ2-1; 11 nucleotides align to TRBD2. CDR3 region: CASSSRITGTSGYNEQFF. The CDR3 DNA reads TGTGCCAGCAGCTCCCGTATAACCGGGACTAGCGGCTACAATGAGCAGTTCTTC.